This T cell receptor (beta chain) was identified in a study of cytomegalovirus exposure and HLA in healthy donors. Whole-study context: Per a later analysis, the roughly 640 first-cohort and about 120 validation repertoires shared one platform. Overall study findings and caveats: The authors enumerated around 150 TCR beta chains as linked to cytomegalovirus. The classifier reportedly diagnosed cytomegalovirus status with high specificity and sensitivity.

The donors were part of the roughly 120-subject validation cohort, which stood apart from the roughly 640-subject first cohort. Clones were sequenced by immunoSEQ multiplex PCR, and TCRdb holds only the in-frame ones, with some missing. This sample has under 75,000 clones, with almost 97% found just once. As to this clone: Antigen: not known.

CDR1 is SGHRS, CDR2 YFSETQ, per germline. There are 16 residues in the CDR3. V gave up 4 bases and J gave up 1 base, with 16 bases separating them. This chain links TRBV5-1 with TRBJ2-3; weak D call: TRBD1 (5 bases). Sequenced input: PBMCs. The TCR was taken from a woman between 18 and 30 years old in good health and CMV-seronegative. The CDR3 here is CASSLPTAFGTDTQYF. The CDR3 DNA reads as TGCGCCAGCAGCCTCCCGACAGCGTTTGGCACAGATACGCAGTATTTT.